The 18 T cell receptor beta chains reported below all come from one sample, sequenced in a study of blood T cell repertoires in COVID-19. Profiling relied on immunoSEQ multiplex PCR, and the TCRdb table lists in-frame clones only, not all of them. The sample has 150,000 or so clones, about 90% seen once. The sequencing input was peripheral blood. Receptors originate from a man aged 50 or older with acute or convalescent COVID-19.

V is TRBV7-3 and J is TRBJ2-1; TRBD2 matches 7 bases. CDR3 length: 15 amino acids. The V gene's germline CDR1 is SGHTA and CDR2 FQGTGA. V gave up 5 bases and J gave up 8 bases; unmatched junction bases: 12. DNA of the CDR3: TGTGCCAGCAGCCCCAGGGAGGGACCCGTGGATGAGCAGTTCTTC. As protein: CASSPREGPVDEQFF.

The V and J genes are TRBV24-1 and TRBJ1-1, with TRBD1 matching 9 bases. Germline V gene lookup returns CDR1 KGHDR and CDR2 SFDVKD. V trimming: 4 bases; J trimming: 7 bases; junction bases outside the gene matches: 6. This CDR3 has 14 amino acids. This chain's CDR3 is CATSDGTGRGEAFF. In DNA form, the CDR3 reads TGTGCCACCAGTGACGGGACAGGGAGAGGTGAAGCTTTCTTT.

The rearrangement joins TRBV23-1 to TRBJ1-6; TRBD1 matches 8 bases. TRBV23-1 is sorted into the ORF group, with uncertain function. The length of the CDR3 is 15 residues. Germline trimming cut 0 bases from V and 9 bases from J; bases unmatched to any gene: 4. CDR3 sequence (DNA): TGCGCCAGCAGTCAATCGTGGACAGGGACTTCACCCCTCCACTTT. Translating it yields CASSQSWTGTSPLHF.

A word on this clone: A junction boundary mismatches the germline segment, possibly from a read error. The chain is built from TRBV28 and TRBJ2-2; D remains unclear. Per germline, CDR1 MDHEN and CDR2 SYDVKM. This CDR3 is 12 amino acids long. The CDR3: CASSFDTGELFF. The CDR3 DNA reads TGTGCCAGCAGTTTTGACACAGGGGAGCTGTTTTTT.

The chain employs TRBV13 and TRBJ2-3; 10 nucleotides align to TRBD2. CDR1 is PRHDT, CDR2 FYEKMQ, per germline (reference sequence). The CDR3 extends over 15 amino acids. V gave up 5 bases and J gave up 5 bases; unmatched junction bases: 7. CDR3 region: CASSQREGLEDTQYF. The CDR3 region has the DNA TGTGCCAGCAGCCAGCGGGAGGGCCTAGAAGATACGCAGTATTTT.

This chain links TRBV28 with TRBJ2-7, with 14 nucleotides matching TRBD2. The CDR3 spans 18 residues. Trimming took 6 bases from V and 3 from J; bases not matched to a gene: 13. Germline assignment: CDR1 MDHEN and CDR2 SYDVKM. The CDR3 loop reads CASSPPGLAGVGYYEQYF. CDR3 nucleotides: TGTGCCAGCAGCCCTCCGGGACTAGCGGGAGTAGGGTACTACGAGCAGTACTTC.

The chain links TRBV15 to TRBJ1-6; no definite D call. The CDR3 is made up of 15 amino acids. CDR1 and CDR2 (germline): LNHNV, YYDKDF (reference sequence). Trimming left V 0 bases short and J 6 bases short, with 9 bases between. CDR3 loop: CATSRDHIGNSPLHF. As DNA, the CDR3 is TGTGCCACCAGCAGAGATCATATCGGTAATTCACCCCTCCACTTT.

This chain connects TRBV27 to TRBJ2-7; 11 bases match TRBD1. The CDR3 spans 19 residues. V was pared by 4 bases and J by 4 bases, with 18 bases of the junction left unmatched. In germline, CDR1 is MNHEY, CDR2 SMNVEV (reference sequence). The CDR3 coding sequence is TGTGCCAGCAGTTCGACTTCCGGGACAGGGGGTTCCGGTATGTACGAGCAGTACTTC. Its protein product is CASSSTSGTGGSGMYEQYF.

The J gene is TRBJ2-5, the V gene TRBV24-1; tentatively, D is TRBD1 (6 bases). V dropped 8 bases and J dropped 5 bases, with 20 bases sitting between them. The length of the CDR3 is 15 residues. CDR1 and CDR2 from the germline V gene are KGHDR and SFDVKD. In DNA form, the CDR3 reads TGTGCCACCAAAGCCGGGACAACGGAAACGGAGACCCAGTACTTC. Its translation is CATKAGTTETETQYF.

Here the CDR3 reads CASRGQDEKLFF. The DNA of the CDR3 is TGTGCCAGCAGGGGCCAGGATGAAAAACTGTTTTTT. This chain joins TRBV6-5 and TRBJ1-4; D not resolved. The ends were cut back, 6 bases at V and 6 bases at J, with 8 bases in the middle. Germline CDR1 MNHEY, CDR2 SVGAGI. CDR3 length equals 12 residues.

This clone came up once. The chain employs TRBV20-1 and TRBJ1-2; no firm D call. The CDR3 extends over 14 amino acids. Trimming pared 3 bases from V and 2 bases from J, leaving 13 bases between. Looked up from germline, CDR1 is DFQATT and CDR2 is SNEGSKA (reference sequence). The CDR3 loop is CSASREDGNYGYTF. CDR3 coding DNA: TGCAGTGCTAGTAGGGAGGATGGAAACTATGGCTACACCTTC.

V gene TRBV12-5 combines with J gene TRBJ2-1; unclear D gene. The CDR3 is made up of 13 amino acids. V was shortened by 5 bases and J by 6 bases, with 11 bases between the two germline ends. In germline, CDR1 is LGHNT, CDR2 FRNRAP. As DNA, the CDR3 is TGTGCTAGTGGTCATGCCTCGGGCAATGAGCAGTTCTTC. This encodes CASGHASGNEQFF.

The chain is built from TRBV7-3 and TRBJ2-1, with TRBD2 matching 16 bases. The germline V gene encodes CDR1 SGHTA and CDR2 FQGTGA. The CDR3 consists of 19 residues. Unmatched junction bases numbered 11, after V lost 0 bases and J lost 9 bases. In DNA form, the CDR3 reads TGTGCCAGCAGCTTAACGGGGCCCGGGACTAGCGGGGGGGACAGTGAGCAGTTCTTC. Residues: CASSLTGPGTSGGDSEQFF. Drawing the rest from reference TRBV7-3 and TRBJ2-1, the complete variable domain is GAGVSQTPSNKVTEKGKYVELRCDPISGHTALYWYRQSLGQGPEFLIYFQGTGAADDSGLPNDRFFAVRPEGSVSTLKIQRTERGDSAVYLCASSLTGPGTSGGDSEQFFGPGTRLTVL.

The chain has TRBV7-9 and TRBJ2-2; 7 bases agree with TRBD1. The CDR3 spans 14 residues. V dropped 4 bases and J dropped 4; count of bases not matched to a gene: 3. Germline V gene data show CDR1 as SEHNR and CDR2 as FQNEAQ (reference sequence). The CDR3 DNA reads TGTGCCAGCAGCTCCGGGACAGCCACCGGGGAGCTGTTTTTT. Translation gives CASSSGTATGELFF.

The CDR3 spells CASSYRDSSYEQYV. The CDR3 nucleotides are TGTGCCAGCAGTTACCGGGACAGCTCCTACGAGCAGTACGTC. The V and J genes are TRBV6-2 or TRBV6-3 and TRBJ2-7; TRBD1 agrees at 7 bases. Germline V gene sequence: CDR1 MNHEY, CDR2 SVGEGT. The V and J ends lost 2 bases and 0 bases, in that order; junction bases with no gene match: 1. This CDR3 spans 14 amino acids.

This clone came up once. The CDR3 coding sequence is TGTGCCAGCAGCCCGCGGACAGGGGGCACAGATACGCAGTATTTT. Translated: CASSPRTGGTDTQYF. The rearrangement links TRBV7-8 to TRBJ2-3; 9 bases map to TRBD1. The junction had 4 bases not matched to a gene; V was cut back by 5 bases and J by 1 base. Germline V gene sequence: CDR1 SGHVS, CDR2 FQNEAQ. The CDR3 consists of 15 residues. Supplemented by reference TRBV7-8 and TRBJ2-3, the full variable domain reads GAGVSQSPRYKVAKRGQDVALRCDPISGHVSLFWYQQALGQGPEFLTYFQNEAQLDKSGLPSDRFFAERPEGSVSTLKIQRTQQEDSAVYLCASSPRTGGTDTQYFGPGTRLTVL.

The CDR3 region is CASSTDRIDLETQYF. The CDR3 nucleotides are TGTGCCAGCAGCACGGACAGGATCGACCTAGAGACCCAGTACTTC. The chain couples TRBV7-2 to TRBJ2-5, with 7 bases identical to TRBD1. Per germline, CDR1 SGHTA and CDR2 FQGNSA. Trimming took 5 bases from V and 4 from J; bases not matched to a gene: 10. This CDR3 region has 15 residues.

In nucleotides, the CDR3 is TGTGCCAGCAGCTTGACTAGCGGGAGCCACAATGAGCAGTTCTTC. This codes for CASSLTSGSHNEQFF. This chain uses TRBV11-2 with TRBJ2-1, with 12 nucleotides matching TRBD2. CDR3 length: 15 residues. With V trimmed by 3 bases and J by 5 bases, 2 bases remained unmatched. The V gene's germline CDR1 is SGHAT and CDR2 FQNNGV.